Listed below are T cell receptor beta chains from one sample, sequenced in a study of T cell repertoires in cytomegalovirus infection. TCRdb reprocessed the reads via MiXCR and lists one record per CDR3 protein. Counted here are roughly 180,000 distinct CDR3 sequences, 28% occurring once; the ten biggest clones make up under 35%. Sample: PBMCs. The receptors shown here come from a human donor in good health (CMV status not recorded). Some clones in this sample may be carry-over from other donors' samples. CDR3s include the opening cysteine and the closing phenylalanine or tryptophan. A D gene is named only where the DNA matches it firmly. Size is omitted from some rows. Given values are once, few, many or a class for expanded clones.

clone_size j_call v_call d_call cdr3_aa cdr3_nt
NA TRBJ2-2 TRBV7-3 NA CASHTSGTGELFF TGTGCCAGCCACACCTCCGGCACCGGGGAGCTGTTTTTT
NA TRBJ2-7 TRBV3-1 NA CASSQYRGPYEQYF TGTGCCAGCAGCCAGTATCGGGGGCCCTACGAGCAGTACTTC
NA TRBJ1-5 TRBV11-2 NA CASSLEANQPQHF TGTGCCAGCAGCTTAGAAGCAAATCAGCCCCAGCATTTT
NA TRBJ1-2 TRBV5-1 TRBD1 CASSSGQIYGYTF TGCGCCAGCAGCTCGGGACAGATCTATGGCTACACCTTC
NA TRBJ1-2 TRBV7-9 NA CASSFPGASYGYTF TGTGCCAGCAGCTTCCCCGGGGCCTCATATGGCTACACCTTC
once TRBJ2-3 TRBV2 NA CASILRGLMDTQYF TGTGCCAGCATTCTCAGGGGTTTAATGGATACGCAGTATTTT
NA TRBJ2-3 TRBV2 NA CASRTGGGTDTQYF TGTGCCAGCAGAACCGGGGGCGGCACAGATACGCAGTATTTT
NA TRBJ2-3 TRBV20-1 TRBD2 CSVFSGVSTDTQYF TGCAGTGTCTTTAGCGGGGTGAGCACAGATACGCAGTATTTT
few TRBJ2-5 TRBV11-2 TRBD2 CASSSQGLAGGQETQYF TGTGCCAGCAGCTCCCAGGGACTAGCGGGGGGACAAGAGACCCAGTACTTC
NA TRBJ1-1 TRBV2 TRBD1 CASSRGQGRNTEAFF TGTGCCAGCAGCCGCGGACAGGGGAGGAACACTGAAGCTTTCTTT
NA TRBJ2-2 TRBV11-2 NA CASSLDRTGELFF TGTGCCAGCAGCTTAGATCGGACCGGGGAGCTGTTTTTT
many TRBJ2-1 TRBV7-8 TRBD2 CASGRGLAGGPGEQFF TGTGCCAGCGGACGAGGACTAGCGGGGGGGCCAGGCGAGCAGTTCTTC
few TRBJ2-3 TRBV20-1 TRBD1 CSARGQGTDTQYF TGCAGTGCTCGCGGACAGGGAACAGATACGCAGTATTTT
many TRBJ1-2 TRBV7-2 TRBD1 CASSGTDRAVRGYTF TGTGCCAGCAGCGGAACCGACAGGGCCGTAAGGGGCTACACCTTC
many TRBJ1-1 TRBV14 NA CASSHAIDSQAFF TGTGCCAGCAGCCACGCCATTGATAGTCAAGCTTTCTTT
NA TRBJ1-5 TRBV6-5 NA CASSTGGRSNQPQHF TGTGCCAGCAGTACCGGGGGGAGAAGCAATCAGCCCCAGCATTTT
NA TRBJ1-2 TRBV9 NA CASSVGGTGLVYGYTF TGTGCCAGCAGCGTAGGGGGAACAGGGCTAGTCTATGGCTACACCTTC
NA TRBJ2-6 TRBV4-1 NA CASSPKQDLGEVGANVLTF TGTGCCAGCAGCCCAAAACAGGATTTGGGAGAGGTTGGGGCCAACGTCCTGACTTTC
NA TRBJ1-1 TRBV5-6 NA CASSPQGRDTEAFF TGTGCCAGCAGCCCACAGGGACGGGACACTGAAGCTTTCTTT
few TRBJ2-7 TRBV5-6 NA CASSLAGKGYEQYF TGTGCCAGCAGCTTGGCCGGCAAGGGCTACGAGCAGTACTTC
many TRBJ2-7 TRBV7-8 NA CASSLAGDEQYF TGTGCCAGCAGCTTAGCCGGGGACGAGCAGTACTTC
many TRBJ2-3 TRBV7-8 NA CASSLGAGPAGADTQYF TGTGCCAGCAGCTTAGGAGCGGGTCCCGCCGGCGCAGATACGCAGTATTTT
few TRBJ1-1 TRBV19 NA CASSLVYVGTEAFF TGTGCCAGTAGTTTGGTGTATGTGGGGACTGAAGCTTTCTTT
NA TRBJ2-1 TRBV7-2 TRBD2 CASSAQLAGGGNEQFF TGTGCCAGCAGCGCCCAACTAGCGGGGGGGGGGAATGAGCAGTTCTTC
few TRBJ2-1 TRBV7-2 TRBD2 CASSFGLAGRYNEQFF TGTGCCAGCAGCTTCGGACTAGCGGGGAGATACAATGAGCAGTTCTTC
few TRBJ2-1 TRBV6-2/TRBV6-3 NA CASSYRGPSYNEQFF TGTGCCAGCAGTTACAGGGGACCATCCTACAATGAGCAGTTCTTC
NA TRBJ2-3 TRBV12-3/TRBV12-4 NA CASSQITDTQYF TGTGCCAGCTCCCAAATCACAGATACGCAGTATTTT
NA TRBJ1-1 TRBV7-2 TRBD1 CASSFAGTGNTEAFF TGTGCCAGCAGCTTCGCCGGGACAGGGAACACTGAAGCTTTCTTT
NA TRBJ2-1 TRBV12-3/TRBV12-4 NA CASSPTRSGNEQFF TGTGCCAGCAGTCCCACCCGGTCGGGCAATGAGCAGTTCTTC
NA TRBJ1-2 TRBV7-2 TRBD1 CASSPRSTGLTIYGYTF TGTGCCAGCAGCCCTCGTTCGACAGGGCTAACTATCTATGGCTACACCTTC
many TRBJ1-5 TRBV7-8 TRBD1 CASSLVWDSRDRINQPQHF TGTGCCAGCAGCTTAGTATGGGACAGCCGTGACAGGATTAATCAGCCCCAGCATTTT
few TRBJ2-5 TRBV29-1 NA CSGRAGQETQYF TGCAGCGGGCGGGCAGGCCAAGAGACCCAGTACTTC
few TRBJ1-1 TRBV20-1 TRBD1 CSAPRTDRQNTEAFF TGCAGTGCTCCTCGAACGGACAGGCAGAACACTGAAGCTTTCTTT
NA TRBJ2-3 TRBV29-1 NA CSEGSTDTQYF TGCAGCGAAGGAAGCACAGATACGCAGTATTTT
few TRBJ1-2 TRBV28 NA CASSLTVGYGYTF TGTGCCAGCAGTTTAACGGTGGGCTATGGCTACACCTTC
few TRBJ2-7 TRBV5-1 TRBD1 CASSPTGQGRYEQYF TGCGCCAGCAGCCCGACGGGACAGGGACGCTACGAGCAGTACTTC
NA TRBJ2-5 TRBV19 NA CASSIDLQGGQETQYF TGTGCCAGTAGTATAGATCTTCAGGGGGGCCAAGAGACCCAGTACTTC
few TRBJ1-5 TRBV5-1 NA CASSLEGRGSNQPQHF TGCGCCAGCAGCTTGGAGGGGCGCGGGAGCAATCAGCCCCAGCATTTT
NA TRBJ2-2 TRBV2 NA CASSAFGDTGELFF TGTGCCAGCAGTGCTTTTGGGGACACCGGGGAGCTGTTTTTT
NA TRBJ1-1 TRBV12-3/TRBV12-4 NA CASSPGRAEAFF TGTGCCAGCAGTCCGGGCAGGGCTGAAGCTTTCTTT
NA TRBJ2-1 TRBV7-3 NA CASSLSGGVNEQFF TGTGCCAGCAGCTTATCGGGGGGCGTAAATGAGCAGTTCTTC
few TRBJ1-6 TRBV10-3 NA CAISEGGENNSPLHF TGTGCCATCAGTGAGGGGGGGGAAAATAATTCACCCCTCCACTTT
few TRBJ1-1 TRBV10-3 NA CAIRGQGITEAFF TGTGCCATCAGGGGACAAGGGATTACTGAAGCTTTCTTT
few TRBJ1-4 TRBV6-6 TRBD1 CASSYLGGMGQRNEKLFF TGTGCCAGCAGTTACTTGGGAGGAATGGGACAGAGAAATGAAAAACTGTTTTTT
few TRBJ1-3 TRBV30 NA CAWTWGGNTIYF TGTGCCTGGACGTGGGGAGGAAACACCATATATTTT
few TRBJ1-1 TRBV7-2 TRBD1 CASSLTQGIRGNTEAFF TGTGCCAGCAGCTTAACACAGGGGATCCGTGGAAACACTGAAGCTTTCTTT
NA TRBJ2-5 TRBV6-6 NA CASSYSGTKFGTQYF TGTGCCAGCAGTTACTCAGGGACAAAATTCGGGACCCAGTACTTC
many TRBJ2-2 TRBV7-2 NA CASSSRRLAGELFF TGTGCCAGCAGCTCGCGACGGTTGGCCGGGGAGCTGTTTTTT
NA TRBJ1-1 TRBV7-4 NA CASSLVEGEAFF TGTGCCAGCAGCTTGGTGGAAGGGGAAGCTTTCTTT
NA TRBJ1-5 TRBV2 NA CASSPDSLGNQPQHF TGTGCCAGCAGTCCCGACAGTCTCGGCAATCAGCCCCAGCATTTT
few TRBJ2-1 TRBV7-9 TRBD2 CASSHLGSGAYNEQFF TGTGCCAGCAGCCATTTGGGTAGCGGGGCGTACAATGAGCAGTTCTTC
NA TRBJ2-3 TRBV20-1 TRBD2 CSVPPSGGAVDTQYF TGCAGTGTTCCTCCTAGCGGGGGGGCCGTAGATACGCAGTATTTT
NA TRBJ1-1 TRBV29-1 NA CSVVVVGGREAFF TGCAGCGTTGTAGTAGTCGGAGGCCGTGAAGCTTTCTTT
few TRBJ2-7 TRBV7-2 TRBD2 CASSLGGGGAYEQYF TGTGCCAGCAGCTTAGGTGGCGGGGGGGCATACGAGCAGTACTTC
NA TRBJ2-7 TRBV18 TRBD2 CASSPPGLAWEQYF TGTGCCAGCTCACCTCCGGGACTAGCATGGGAGCAGTACTTC
NA TRBJ2-7 TRBV14 NA CASSQVTGESNEQYF TGTGCCAGCAGCCAAGTGACTGGGGAGAGCAACGAGCAGTACTTC